These 16 T cell receptor beta chains were sequenced from one sample in a study of shared clonotypes between healthy human individuals. Terminally differentiated effector memory CD45RA+ cells were left out of the naive CD8 fraction, which was CD45RO-negative and positively selected for CCR7. This table comes from immunoSEQ multiplex PCR, and its TCRdb copy is limited to in-frame clones, with some not included. The profile shows roughly 2,000,000 clones, over 85% of them singletons. The sequenced sample consisted of naive CD8+ T cells sorted from blood. The receptors originated from a man aged 18 to 29 in good health.

This chain links TRBV25-1 with TRBJ1-2; no definite D call. The CDR3 totals 13 residues. V gave up 7 bases and J gave up 5 bases, with 14 bases separating them. Germline lookup yields CDR1 MGHDK and CDR2 SYGVNS. The CDR3 DNA sequence: TGTGCCAGCACCGAGAGGCGGGGTTATGGCTACACCTTC. It is translated as CASTERRGYGYTF.

The V gene is TRBV6-5, the J gene TRBJ2-1, with 7 bases lining up with TRBD2. Losses at the gene ends were 6 bases for V and 2 bases for J; bases not matched to a gene: 1. Germline-derived CDR1 and CDR2 are MNHEY and SVGAGI. The CDR3 covers 13 residues. The CDR3 DNA is TGTGCCAGCAGGGGGGGGACCTACAATGAGCAGTTCTTC. This sequence encodes CASRGGTYNEQFF.

This clone was seen just once. The chain recombines TRBV4-2 with TRBJ2-7, with D perhaps TRBD1 (6 bases). V shed 0 bases and J shed 0 bases, with 9 bases lying between them. The CDR3 has 15 residues. Germline V gives CDR1 LGHNA, CDR2 YNFKEQ. The CDR3 loop is CASSQDLDSSYEQYF. The CDR3 nucleotides are TGTGCCAGCAGCCAAGATCTGGACAGCTCCTACGAGCAGTACTTC.

The chain links TRBV29-1 to TRBJ1-2; 10 bases agree with TRBD1. CDR3 length: 14 residues. With V trimmed by 3 bases and J by 4 bases, 5 bases remained unmatched. Germline loops: CDR1 SQVTM, CDR2 ANQGSEA. CDR3 in DNA: TGCAGCGTTGATTACTGGGACAGGGGCTATGGCTACACCTTC. Its protein product is CSVDYWDRGYGYTF.

Note on this clone: The germline gene is not matched at one end of the junction; a read error may be the cause. This rearrangement joins TRBV7-7 to TRBJ2-5; a weak D match, TRBD2 (6 bases). Germline V gene sequence: CDR1 SSHAT, CDR2 FNYEAQ (reference sequence). The CDR3 has 14 amino acids. The CDR3 nucleotides are TGTGCTAGCAGCTTAGGAGGGTCACCGGAGACCCAGTACTTC. Its translation: CASSLGGSPETQYF. The whole variable domain, remainder taken from reference TRBV7-7 and TRBJ2-5, is GAGVSQSPRYKVTKRGQDVTLRCDPISSHATLYWYQQALGQGPEFLTYFNYEAQPDKSGLPSDRFSAERPEGSISTLTIQRTEQRDSAMYRCASSLGGSPETQYFGPGTRLLVL.

The V gene is TRBV6-5, the J gene TRBJ1-2, with D uncertain. The germline V gene encodes CDR1 MNHEY and CDR2 SVGAGI. Trimming left V 7 bases short and J 3 bases short, with 12 bases between. The CDR3 totals 13 residues. The CDR3 region has the DNA TGTGCCAGCACTACTCCCGGGGACTATGGCTACACCTTC. This sequence encodes CASTTPGDYGYTF.

This clone was picked up one time. The chain is built from TRBV28 and TRBJ1-2; D ambiguous. Germline CDR1 and CDR2: MDHEN and SYDVKM. The CDR3 has 16 amino acids. The V gene lost 3 bases and the J gene lost 9 bases, with 23 bases spanning the gap. The CDR3 loop is CASSLFSVSTFGSYTF. The DNA of the CDR3 is TGTGCCAGCAGTTTGTTCTCAGTCTCAACCTTTGGGAGCTACACCTTC.

The chain is built from TRBV28 and TRBJ1-6, with D possibly matching TRBD1 (5 bases). The germline V and J ends were trimmed by 6 bases and 0 bases, with 15 bases remaining between them. The CDR3 runs 17 residues. Germline assignment: CDR1 MDHEN and CDR2 SYDVKM. DNA for the CDR3: TGTGCCAGCAGCCGGGGACCTCTGAGCTCCTATAATTCACCCCTCCACTTT. Its translation is CASSRGPLSSYNSPLHF.

Written as DNA, the CDR3 is TGTGCCAGCAGCGTAGGTATAGCCTTCTCCTATAATTCACCCCTCCACTTT. Protein sequence: CASSVGIAFSYNSPLHF. This chain connects TRBV9 to TRBJ1-6; D uncertain. This CDR3 has 17 amino acids. V lost 0 bases and J lost 0, with 10 bases in between. Germline V gene data show CDR1 as SGDLS and CDR2 as YYNGEE.

Points on this clone: The sample contains more than one DNA sequence encoding this CDR3. This chain connects TRBV10-3 to TRBJ2-5; possible D gene TRBD1, 6 bases. The CDR3 has 13 residues. The germline V and J ends were trimmed by 4 bases and 5 bases, with 11 bases remaining between them. Germline CDR1 reads ENHRY; CDR2 reads SYGVKD. The CDR3 sequence: CAISVAGVETQYF. The CDR3 DNA reads TGTGCCATCAGTGTTGCAGGGGTGGAGACCCAGTACTTC.

This clone was seen a single time. The J gene is TRBJ2-7, the V gene TRBV19, with D unresolved. V lost 5 bases and J 3 bases, leaving 17 bases between the germline ends. The CDR3 totals 15 residues. Germline CDR1 and CDR2: LNHDA and SQIVND (reference sequence). The DNA for the CDR3 is TGTGCCAGTAGTCCTTCCTCGGGTCACCTCTACGAGCAGTACTTC. As protein: CASSPSSGHLYEQYF. The full variable domain, with the rest looked up from reference TRBV19 and TRBJ2-7, is DGGITQSPKYLFRKEGQNVTLSCEQNLNHDAMYWYRQDPGQGLRLIYYSQIVNDFQKGDIAEGYSVSREKKESFPLTVTSAQKNPTAFYLCASSPSSGHLYEQYFGPGTRLTVT.

Comments on this clone: This same CDR3 is encoded by further DNA sequences in the sample. The chain combines TRBV27 with TRBJ2-3; D is ambiguous. V was pared by 5 bases and J by 2 bases, with 2 bases between. This CDR3 contains 11 residues. Germline loops: CDR1 MNHEY, CDR2 SMNVEV (reference sequence). CDR3 sequence (DNA): TGTGCCAGCAGTGCCACAGATACGCAGTATTTT. This codes for CASSATDTQYF.

This clone was detected only once. The rearrangement joins TRBV7-9 to TRBJ1-1; D gene uncertain. V was trimmed by 1 base and J by 4 bases, leaving 19 bases between them. Germline V gives CDR1 SEHNR, CDR2 FQNEAQ (reference sequence). This CDR3 contains 17 residues. In DNA form, the CDR3 reads TGTGCCAGCAGCTTAGGCCTAGGCTCCGGGTCGGGCACTGAAGCTTTCTTT. It codes for CASSLGLGSGSGTEAFF.

J is TRBJ1-4 and V is TRBV28; 10 bases line up with TRBD1. Germline V gene data show CDR1 as MDHEN and CDR2 as SYDVKM. CDR3 length: 16 amino acids. V lost 6 bases to trimming and J lost 5 bases; unmatched junction nucleotides: 9. CDR3 protein: CASSKARDRGNEKLFF. The CDR3 nucleotides are TGTGCCAGCAGCAAAGCGCGGGACAGGGGCAATGAAAAACTGTTTTTT.

This rearrangement joins TRBV14 to TRBJ2-1, with D unclear. V dropped 6 bases and J dropped 0 bases, with 9 bases sitting between them. Germline lookup yields CDR1 SGHDN and CDR2 FVKESK. The CDR3 contains 14 residues. The DNA for the CDR3 is TGTGCCAGCAGAAAATCGAGCTCCTACAATGAGCAGTTCTTC. Its protein product is CASRKSSSYNEQFF.

This sequence joins TRBV18 and TRBJ1-5; no firm D call. There are 15 residues in the CDR3. Trimming left V 6 bases short and J 5 bases short, with 17 bases between. Germline V CDR1 and CDR2: KGHSH, LQKENI. CDR3 sequence: CASSPSPGRDQPQHF. The DNA for the CDR3 is TGTGCCAGCTCCCCGTCACCGGGCCGGGATCAGCCCCAGCATTTT.